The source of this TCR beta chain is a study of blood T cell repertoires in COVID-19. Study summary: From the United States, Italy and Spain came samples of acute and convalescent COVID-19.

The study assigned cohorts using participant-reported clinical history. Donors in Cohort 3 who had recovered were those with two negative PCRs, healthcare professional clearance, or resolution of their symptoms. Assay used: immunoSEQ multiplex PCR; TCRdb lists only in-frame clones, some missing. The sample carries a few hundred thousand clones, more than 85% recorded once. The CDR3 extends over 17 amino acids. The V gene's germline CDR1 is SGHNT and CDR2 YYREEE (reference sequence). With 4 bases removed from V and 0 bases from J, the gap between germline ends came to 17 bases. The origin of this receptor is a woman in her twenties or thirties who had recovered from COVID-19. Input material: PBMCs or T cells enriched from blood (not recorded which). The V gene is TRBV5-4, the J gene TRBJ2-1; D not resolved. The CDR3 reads CASSPATGGSSYNEQFF. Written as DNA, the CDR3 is TGTGCCAGCAGCCCCGCTACTGGCGGAAGCTCCTACAATGAGCAGTTCTTC.